This entry lists 32 T cell receptor beta chains sequenced from one sample in a study of cytotoxic CD8 clonotypes in ibrutinib-treated CLL. Libraries were prepared by immunoSEQ multiplex PCR; TCRdb keeps only in-frame clonotypes and omits some of them. The sample yields approximately 330,000 clones, almost 80% seen once. This sample comprised PBMCs, obtained before ibrutinib treatment. The receptor set was obtained from a human donor with chronic lymphocytic leukemia.

The rearrangement links TRBV4-3 to TRBJ2-2, with TRBD1 as a possible D gene (6 bases). CDR1 LGHNA and CDR2 YSLEER come from the germline V gene. V gave up 1 base and J gave up 0 bases, with 12 bases separating them. The CDR3 extends over 17 amino acids. DNA of the CDR3: TGCGCCAGCAGCCAAGGGGGACAAAACGCGAACACCGGGGAGCTGTTTTTT. Its protein is CASSQGGQNANTGELFF.

The V and J genes are TRBV27 and TRBJ2-2; D call uncertain. Looked up from germline, CDR1 is MNHEY and CDR2 is SMNVEV (reference sequence). V lost 5 bases and J lost 0, with 7 bases in between. This CDR3 contains 14 residues. The CDR3 nucleotides are TGTGCCAGCAGTCCTCGAACGAACACCGGGGAGCTGTTTTTT. The encoded protein is CASSPRTNTGELFF.

The chain links TRBV6-5 to TRBJ2-5, with a weak D call TRBD2 (5 bases). Judging by the DNA end, TRBJ2-7 fits better; the J call may be wrong. The CDR3 loop spans 13 amino acids. Germline V gene sequence: CDR1 MNHEY, CDR2 SVGAGI. CDR3: CASRRTRGYEQYF. The CDR3 DNA reads as TGTGCCAGCAGACGAACTCGGGGCTACGAGCAGTACTTC.

The V gene is TRBV19, the J gene TRBJ2-5; D is possibly TRBD2 (7 bases). V lost 10 bases and J lost 4, with 19 bases in between. The CDR3 spans 14 residues. Germline V lookup: CDR1 LNHDA, CDR2 SQIVND (reference sequence). CDR3 sequence (DNA): TGTGCCACCCAGGGGCGGGGGCGGTCAGAGACCCAGTACTTC. Translating gives CATQGRGRSETQYF.

J is TRBJ1-2 and V is TRBV9; D ambiguous. The CDR3 is 15 residues long. The ends were cut back, 6 bases at V and 1 base at J, with 16 bases in the middle. Germline CDR1 and CDR2: SGDLS and YYNGEE. This CDR3 reads CASTPDWKSNYGYTF. CDR3 bases: TGTGCCAGCACCCCGGACTGGAAGAGTAACTATGGCTACACCTTC.

This clone occurred a few times. V is TRBV4-1 and J is TRBJ1-4; maybe TRBD1 (5 bases). Germline V CDR1 and CDR2: MGHRA, YSYEKL. CDR3 size: 16 residues. V was trimmed by 1 base and J by 4 bases, leaving 13 bases between them. The CDR3 DNA reads as TGCGCCAGCAGCCAAGCCGGGGCGGCGGATAATGAAAAACTGTTTTTT. Protein sequence: CASSQAGAADNEKLFF.

This rearrangement joins TRBV28 to TRBJ1-2; the D is unclear. V was shortened by 6 bases and J by 6 bases, with 8 bases between the two germline ends. The CDR3 spans 11 residues. CDR1 MDHEN and CDR2 SYDVKM come from the germline V gene. The CDR3 reads CASSLNHGYTF. CDR3 DNA sequence: TGTGCCAGCAGCTTAAACCATGGCTACACCTTC.

J is TRBJ2-2 and V is TRBV6-5; D might be TRBD1 (5 bases). The germline V and J ends were trimmed by 6 bases and 6 bases, with 17 bases remaining between them. This CDR3 is 15 amino acids long. Germline values: CDR1 MNHEY, CDR2 SVGAGI. CDR3 amino acids: CASRLLIEGAGELFF. CDR3 nucleotides: TGTGCCAGCAGACTCCTCATCGAAGGGGCCGGGGAGCTGTTTTTT.

The V gene is TRBV30, the J gene TRBJ1-1; the match to TRBD1 covers 7 bases. This CDR3 is 17 amino acids long. Trimming took 5 bases from V and 0 from J; bases not matched to a gene: 15. Germline CDR1 reads GTSNPN; CDR2 reads SVGIG (reference sequence). CDR3 bases: TGTGCCTGGGACGTTTTCGGGACAGACCTAATGAACACTGAAGCTTTCTTT. Its protein is CAWDVFGTDLMNTEAFF.

This sequence joins TRBV18 and TRBJ1-5; no definite D call. Per germline, CDR1 KGHSH and CDR2 LQKENI. This CDR3 region has 14 residues. V shed 6 bases and J shed 7 bases, with 16 bases lying between them. The CDR3 coding sequence is TGTGCCAGCTCCCTAACGCGGGAGGGCCAGCCCCAGCATTTT. Translating gives CASSLTREGQPQHF. The whole variable domain, filled in from reference TRBV18 and TRBJ1-5, reads NAGVMQNPRHLVRRRGQEARLRCSPMKGHSHVYWYRQLPEEGLKFMVYLQKENIIDESGMPKERFSAEFPKEGPSILRIQQVVRGDSAAYFCASSLTREGQPQHFGDGTRLSIL.

This chain links TRBV11-3 with TRBJ2-3; TRBD2 matches 9 bases. The CDR3 consists of 12 residues. V was clipped by 11 bases and J by 5 bases; unmatched bases: 5. Germline V gene data show CDR1 as SGHNT and CDR2 as YENEEA. The CDR3 DNA follows: TGTGCCGCTAGCGGGACCGAAGATACGCAGTATTTT. Encoded protein: CAASGTEDTQYF.

This clone was found a few times. The CDR3, as DNA: TGTGCCAGTAATCCGGGAGGCCGAGCTACGCAGTATTTT. Residues: CASNPGGRATQYF. The chain couples TRBV9 to TRBJ2-3; 7 nucleotides align to TRBD2. The CDR3 is 13 amino acids. CDR1 and CDR2 (germline): SGDLS, YYNGEE. J was trimmed by 8 bases and V by 8 bases; bases with no gene match: 11.

The genes are TRBV6-5 and TRBJ1-3; D is undetermined. Germline V gene sequence: CDR1 MNHEY, CDR2 SVGAGI. The length of the CDR3 is 16 residues. Trimming cost V 2 bases and J 0 bases, with 11 bases left between them. The CDR3 spells CASSYERPFSGNTIYF. The CDR3 nucleotides read TGTGCCAGCAGTTACGAACGACCGTTCTCTGGAAACACCATATATTTT.

The chain employs TRBV21-1 and TRBJ2-1. TRBV21-1 is tagged as a pseudogene. The CDR3 loop spans 14 amino acids. The CDR3 nucleotides read TGTGCCAGCAGCAAAGGGGGGTTTGGCAATGAGCAGTTCTTC. It is translated as CASSKGGFGNEQFF.

The genes are TRBV19 and TRBJ1-1; D is uncertain. The V gene's germline CDR1 is LNHDA and CDR2 SQIVND (reference sequence). The CDR3 has 13 amino acids. Trimming removed 3 bases at V and 1 base at J, with 6 bases between. This CDR3 is CASSIQANTEAFF. The CDR3 nucleotides are TGTGCCAGTAGTATCCAAGCGAACACTGAAGCTTTCTTT.

The rearrangement links TRBV5-4 to TRBJ2-5, with no clear D. The germline V and J ends were trimmed by 1 base and 3 bases, with 10 bases remaining between them. Looked up from germline, CDR1 is SGHNT and CDR2 is YYREEE (reference sequence). This CDR3 has 14 amino acids. The chain's CDR3 is CASSLKLGKETQYF. The CDR3 region has the DNA TGTGCCAGCAGCTTGAAGCTCGGAAAAGAGACCCAGTACTTC. The full variable domain, with the rest looked up from reference TRBV5-4 and TRBJ2-5, is ETGVTQSPTHLIKTRGQQVTLRCSSQSGHNTVSWYQQALGQGPQFIFQYYREEENGRGNFPPRFSGLQFPNYSSELNVNALELDDSALYLCASSLKLGKETQYFGPGTRLLVL.

The chain carries TRBV28 and TRBJ1-1; D gene ambiguous. The CDR3 has 13 residues. Germline assignment: CDR1 MDHEN and CDR2 SYDVKM. The germline V and J ends were trimmed by 6 bases and 2 bases, with 10 bases remaining between them. CDR3 protein: CASRSVDNTEAFF. The DNA for the CDR3 is TGTGCCAGCAGAAGTGTTGACAACACTGAAGCTTTCTTT.

The chain employs TRBV7-9 and TRBJ2-1; 7 bases map to TRBD2. The CDR3 covers 16 residues. V was clipped by 5 bases and J by 3 bases; unmatched bases: 10. The germline V gene has CDR1 SEHNR and CDR2 FQNEAQ (reference sequence). Here the CDR3 reads CASSPSSTSSYNEQFF. CDR3 DNA sequence: TGTGCCAGCAGCCCCTCGTCGACTAGCAGCTACAATGAGCAGTTCTTC.

J is TRBJ1-1 and V is TRBV5-1; D uncertain. With 0 bases removed from V and 11 bases from J, the gap between germline ends came to 14 bases. Germline-derived CDR1 and CDR2 are SGHRS and YFSETQ. This CDR3 contains 13 residues. This chain's CDR3 is CASSLEIGGNAFF. CDR3 nucleotide sequence: TGCGCCAGCAGCTTGGAGATAGGAGGGAATGCTTTCTTT.

The V and J genes are TRBV4-1 and TRBJ2-7, with D uncertain. Germline V CDR1 and CDR2: MGHRA, YSYEKL. Between the trimmed V and J ends, which lost 0 bases and 2 bases, there was a span of 11 bases. The CDR3 is 15 residues long. The CDR3 reads CASSQDPADPYEQYF. As DNA, the CDR3 is TGCGCCAGCAGCCAAGATCCGGCAGACCCCTACGAGCAGTACTTC.

This chain links TRBV27 with TRBJ2-7; 9 bases map to TRBD2. Germline V CDR1 and CDR2: MNHEY, SMNVEV (reference sequence). This CDR3 is 15 amino acids long. J lost 4 bases, V lost 5 bases, and 9 bases had no gene match. In DNA, the CDR3 is TGTGCCAGCAGTCCTTCAGCGGGAGGAGGGTACGAGCAGTACTTC. It codes for CASSPSAGGGYEQYF.

The rearrangement uses TRBV2 and TRBJ2-7; possibly TRBD2 for D (6 bases). Per the germline V gene, CDR1 is SNHLY and CDR2 is FYNNEI. With 3 bases removed from V and 3 bases from J, the gap between germline ends came to 15 bases. The CDR3 totals 15 residues. The CDR3 region has the DNA TGTGCCAGCAGTGAGAACCGGGGAGGCTACTACGAGCAGTACTTC. Protein sequence: CASSENRGGYYEQYF.

This chain joins TRBV6-5 and TRBJ1-2; 7 nucleotides match TRBD1. V lost 0 bases, J lost 6 bases, and 4 bases stayed unmatched. There are 14 residues in the CDR3. Germline loops: CDR1 MNHEY, CDR2 SVGAGI. The CDR3: CASSYSSGGNGYTF. In DNA form, the CDR3 reads TGTGCCAGCAGTTACTCGTCAGGGGGTAATGGCTACACCTTC.

This clone has just a few counts. The chain couples TRBV27 to TRBJ2-3; perhaps TRBD2 as D (5 bases). Trimming stripped 3 bases from V and 5 bases from J, with 9 bases between. Germline V gene lookup returns CDR1 MNHEY and CDR2 SMNVEV (reference sequence). CDR3 length equals 13 residues. The CDR3 here is CASSFSGIDTQYF. Here the CDR3 DNA reads TGTGCCAGCAGTTTCTCGGGAATAGATACGCAGTATTTT.

This clone appeared once. The chain is built from TRBV6-5 and TRBJ2-5, with 7 bases fitting TRBD1. The CDR3 totals 14 residues. The ends lost 0 bases at V and 4 bases at J; junction bases unmatched: 2. CDR1 MNHEY and CDR2 SVGAGI come from the germline V gene. The CDR3 bases are TGTGCCAGCAGTTACTCGACAGGGCTAGAGACCCAGTACTTC. Its translation: CASSYSTGLETQYF.

The chain carries TRBV11-2 and TRBJ1-1; 9 positions match TRBD1. The germline gives CDR1 SGHAT, CDR2 FQNNGV. This CDR3 has 13 amino acids. V was clipped by 5 bases and J by 6 bases; unmatched bases: 4. CDR3 region: CASSPDRGAEAFF. CDR3 sequence (DNA): TGTGCCAGCAGCCCAGACAGGGGGGCTGAAGCTTTCTTT.

The chain is built from TRBV6-5 and TRBJ2-7; possible D gene TRBD1, 6 bases. Trimming removed 5 bases at V and 8 bases at J, with 16 bases between. This CDR3 spans 13 amino acids. Germline V gene data show CDR1 as MNHEY and CDR2 as SVGAGI. As DNA, the CDR3 is TGTGCCAGCAGTACCACCCCAGGGGTGAAGCAGTACTTC. Amino acids: CASSTTPGVKQYF.

The chain carries TRBV4-3 and TRBJ2-1; D is possibly TRBD1 (6 bases). V was clipped by 1 base and J by 2 bases, with 24 bases between them. The CDR3 is 20 amino acids. CDR1 and CDR2 (germline): LGHNA, YSLEER. The CDR3: CASSQVGGKRWTVAYNEQFF. DNA for the CDR3: TGCGCCAGCAGCCAAGTAGGGGGAAAACGGTGGACAGTGGCCTACAATGAGCAGTTCTTC.

This clone appeared a few times. The rearrangement joins TRBV6-1 to TRBJ1-5; D ambiguous. The germline V gene has CDR1 MNHNS and CDR2 SASEGT. V lost 5 bases, J lost 3 bases, and 11 bases lay in between. The length of the CDR3 is 14 residues. The CDR3 reads CASSQANLNQPQHF. The CDR3 DNA follows: TGTGCCAGCAGTCAGGCCAATCTCAATCAGCCCCAGCATTTT.

The chain joins TRBV27 to TRBJ1-1; 9 nucleotides agree with TRBD1. This CDR3 comprises 14 residues. The junction had 5 bases not matched to a gene; V was cut back by 5 bases and J by 4 bases. Germline V CDR1 and CDR2: MNHEY, SMNVEV (reference sequence). The CDR3 loop is CASSTQTGGTEAFF. The CDR3 DNA reads as TGTGCCAGCAGTACCCAGACAGGGGGCACTGAAGCTTTCTTT.

This clone was observed a handful of times. For the CDR3, the DNA is TGTGCCAGCAGTGCTCGGACTAGCGGGAGTGGAGATACGCAGTATTTT. This codes for CASSARTSGSGDTQYF. The V and J genes are TRBV6-4 and TRBJ2-3, with TRBD2 matching 13 bases. In germline, CDR1 is MRHNA, CDR2 SNTAGT. V gave up 4 bases and J gave up 5 bases; unmatched junction bases: 6. The CDR3 has 16 amino acids.

The chain couples TRBV6-5 to TRBJ1-1; TRBD1 matches at 7 bases. Germline CDR1 and CDR2: MNHEY and SVGAGI. J gave up 5 bases and V 6 bases, and 12 bases lay outside the gene matches. The CDR3 sequence is 15 residues long. The CDR3 DNA reads TGTGCCAGCAGCGCCGGGAGGGGGCTCGGGACTGAAGCTTTCTTT. Its translation: CASSAGRGLGTEAFF.